This TCR beta chain was documented in a study of blood T cell repertoires in COVID-19 (dated by TCRdb to about 2020). Looking at the study overall: Samples from collaborators originated in the United States, Italy and Spain and spanned both the acute and convalescent phases of COVID-19. The prospective study material was composed of cDNA or gDNA derived from T cells, B-cell-depleted T cells, or PBMCs. HLA class I and class II types, where available, came from metadata supplied by the sample provider rather than from assay-based typing. Samples were obtained from the ongoing ImmuneRACE study (first 160 participants) and from about 1,300 subjects provided by 6 global collaborators. Nearly every sample came with metadata listing a de-identified subject ID, COVID-19 status, age in years and sex. The repertoires were released in a freely available public database intended as a resource for research on the immune response to SARS-CoV-2. Deeply sampled blood TCRbeta repertoires from subjects exposed to, actively infected with, or recovered from COVID-19 were included in the dataset. What the research found in general, with its limitations: The quantity of clinical and demographic metadata differed by source and by participant and was supplied without curation.

From the germline V gene, CDR1 is SGHRS and CDR2 is YFSETQ. V loses 0 bases of germline sequence and J loses 6 bases, and the interval between the two ends is 7 bases. The CDR3 numbers 13 residues from cysteine through phenylalanine. Just CDR3 DNA is preserved here, 39 bases in frame from base 1. Each collaborating institution followed its own protocols to collect whole blood in K2EDTA tubes. Collaborator samples were shipped for TCRbeta analysis as frozen whole blood, isolated PBMCs, or DNA extracted from either sample type. TCRbeta CDR3 regions were amplified from genomic DNA using the immunoSEQ Assay, a bias-controlled multiplex PCR. From the authors' description of their analysis: The number of nucleated cells in each sample was estimated by amplification of reference gene primers within the assay. To quantify the absolute abundance of each unique TCRbeta CDR3 rearrangement, sequence reads were collapsed and filtered. Productive Simpson clonality was computed per sample as the square root of Simpson's diversity index over productive rearrangements. Here the immuneACCESS table is served through TCRdb, limited to in-frame sequences with V and J called. Missing clones are a known gap in these copies; in checked studies unresolved V genes cover under half, and the rest lacks a known reason. The V and J calls and clone size come from that table; D and trimming were worked out from the DNA. This sample gives some 120,000 clones in total; roughly 80% of them show up just once. Approximately 7.9% of the sample comes from the top ten.

A word on this clone: Its antigen is unknown. No base qualities exist here, and no much larger clone lies one base off it.

This receptor was identified in a human donor in a cohort sampled during active COVID-19. Sequencing input: peripheral blood. The chain employs TRBV5-1 and TRBJ2-1, with TRBD2 tentatively as D gene (6 bases match). The nucleotide sequence is TGCGCCAGCAGCTTGGGCGGGACCAATGAGCAGTTCTTC. Translated, it reads CASSLGGTNEQFF.